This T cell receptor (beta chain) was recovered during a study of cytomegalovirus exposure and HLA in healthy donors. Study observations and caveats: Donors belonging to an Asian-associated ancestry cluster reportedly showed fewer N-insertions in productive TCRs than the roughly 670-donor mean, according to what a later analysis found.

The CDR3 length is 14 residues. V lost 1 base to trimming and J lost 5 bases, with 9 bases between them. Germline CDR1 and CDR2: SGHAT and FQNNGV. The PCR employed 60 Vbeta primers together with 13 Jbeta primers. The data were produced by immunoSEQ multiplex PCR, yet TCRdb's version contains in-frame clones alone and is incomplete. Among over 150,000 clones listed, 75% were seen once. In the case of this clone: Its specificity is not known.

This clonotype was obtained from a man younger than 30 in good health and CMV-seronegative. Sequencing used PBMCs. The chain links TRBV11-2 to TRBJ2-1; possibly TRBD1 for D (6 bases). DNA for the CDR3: TGTGCCAGCAGCTTAGGGGCAGGGGACAATGAGCAGTTCTTC. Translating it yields CASSLGAGDNEQFF.